The 9 T cell receptor beta chains reported below all come from one sample, sequenced in a study of CD8+ T cells in alopecia areata. Investigators isolated RNA and reverse transcribed it into cDNA to act as the sequencing template. Repertoires were generated with immunoSEQ multiplex PCR, while TCRdb's copy carries only in-frame clones and drops some. The sample shows about 130,000 clones, approximately 49% of them seen only once. The input for sequencing was CD8+ T cells sorted from blood, taken at week 0. The receptors derive from a human donor with alopecia areata.

The rearrangement links TRBV7-2 to TRBJ1-5; D uncertain. The V gene's germline CDR1 is SGHTA and CDR2 FQGNSA. The ends were cut back, 8 bases at V and 1 base at J, with 6 bases in the middle. This CDR3 contains 12 residues. CDR3 sequence (DNA): TGTGCCAGCCAGGAGAGCAATCAGCCCCAGCATTTT. Its protein product is CASQESNQPQHF.

This clone came up a few times. The rearrangement uses TRBV28 and TRBJ2-5; D is ambiguous. Germline V lookup: CDR1 MDHEN, CDR2 SYDVKM. CDR3 size: 14 residues. The germline V and J ends were trimmed by 8 bases and 1 base, with 14 bases remaining between them. CDR3 region: CASLRRWVQETQYF. CDR3 bases: TGTGCCAGCTTGAGGCGATGGGTCCAAGAGACCCAGTACTTC.

The chain joins TRBV6-1 to TRBJ2-1; D remains unclear. Germline assignment: CDR1 MNHNS and CDR2 SASEGT. V shed 1 base and J shed 6 bases, with 13 bases lying between them. The CDR3 consists of 15 residues. The CDR3 sequence: CASSEGRAPVNEQFF. DNA for the CDR3: TGTGCCAGCAGTGAAGGAAGGGCCCCAGTCAATGAGCAGTTCTTC.

This clone has just one count. This rearrangement joins TRBV5-1 to TRBJ1-1; no firm D call. This CDR3 contains 17 residues. Germline CDR1 is SGHRS and CDR2 is YFSETQ. The V end lost 4 bases, the J end lost 1 base, and 20 bases lay between the germline ends. CDR3 DNA sequence: TGCGCCAGCAGCCCGGCGGTCACCTGGGGTGGGAACACTGAAGCTTTCTTT. It encodes CASSPAVTWGGNTEAFF.

This chain links TRBV19 with TRBJ1-5, with no clear D. The CDR3 has 14 residues. CDR1 and CDR2 from the germline V gene are LNHDA and SQIVND (reference sequence). V was clipped by 0 bases and J by 7 bases, with 10 bases between them. CDR3 in amino acids: CASSIDSLGQPQHF. CDR3 DNA sequence: TGTGCCAGTAGTATAGACAGTCTTGGGCAGCCCCAGCATTTT. Variable domain in full (rest from reference TRBV19 and TRBJ1-5): DGGITQSPKYLFRKEGQNVTLSCEQNLNHDAMYWYRQDPGQGLRLIYYSQIVNDFQKGDIAEGYSVSREKKESFPLTVTSAQKNPTAFYLCASSIDSLGQPQHFGDGTRLSIL.

This chain links TRBV7-9 with TRBJ1-2; D is unclear. CDR3 length: 15 amino acids. CDR1 is SEHNR and CDR2 is FQNEAQ in the germline V gene (reference sequence). Trimming shortened V by 5 bases and J by 5 bases, and 18 bases separated the two germline ends. The CDR3 DNA sequence: TGTGCCAGCAGCGACCAGGCCGGATTCTGGTATGGCTACACCTTC. It codes for CASSDQAGFWYGYTF.

V gene TRBV11-2 combines with J gene TRBJ2-7; TRBD1 agrees at 9 bases. From germline, CDR1 is SGHAT and CDR2 FQNNGV. This CDR3 has 16 amino acids. V dropped 5 bases and J dropped 6; count of bases not matched to a gene: 14. CDR3 sequence reads: CASSAGAGTGLIEQYF. The CDR3 nucleotides read TGTGCCAGCAGCGCGGGAGCCGGGACAGGGCTCATCGAGCAGTACTTC.

This rearrangement joins TRBV7-9 to TRBJ2-3; 8 bases fit TRBD2. This CDR3 has 15 residues. Germline trimming cut 5 bases from V and 4 bases from J; bases unmatched to any gene: 8. Germline V lookup: CDR1 SEHNR, CDR2 FQNEAQ (reference sequence). The CDR3: CASSPSGSPPDTQYF. Written as DNA, the CDR3 is TGTGCCAGCAGCCCGAGCGGGAGCCCCCCAGATACGCAGTATTTT.

This clone was observed a handful of times. V gene TRBV4-1 combines with J gene TRBJ1-1; D might be TRBD1 (6 bases). Trimming removed 4 bases at V and 5 bases at J, with 14 bases between. The CDR3 totals 14 residues. CDR1 is MGHRA and CDR2 is YSYEKL in the germline V gene. This CDR3 reads CASSPRGGTTEAFF. CDR3 nucleotides: TGCGCCAGCAGCCCTCGTGGGGGGACAACTGAAGCTTTCTTT.